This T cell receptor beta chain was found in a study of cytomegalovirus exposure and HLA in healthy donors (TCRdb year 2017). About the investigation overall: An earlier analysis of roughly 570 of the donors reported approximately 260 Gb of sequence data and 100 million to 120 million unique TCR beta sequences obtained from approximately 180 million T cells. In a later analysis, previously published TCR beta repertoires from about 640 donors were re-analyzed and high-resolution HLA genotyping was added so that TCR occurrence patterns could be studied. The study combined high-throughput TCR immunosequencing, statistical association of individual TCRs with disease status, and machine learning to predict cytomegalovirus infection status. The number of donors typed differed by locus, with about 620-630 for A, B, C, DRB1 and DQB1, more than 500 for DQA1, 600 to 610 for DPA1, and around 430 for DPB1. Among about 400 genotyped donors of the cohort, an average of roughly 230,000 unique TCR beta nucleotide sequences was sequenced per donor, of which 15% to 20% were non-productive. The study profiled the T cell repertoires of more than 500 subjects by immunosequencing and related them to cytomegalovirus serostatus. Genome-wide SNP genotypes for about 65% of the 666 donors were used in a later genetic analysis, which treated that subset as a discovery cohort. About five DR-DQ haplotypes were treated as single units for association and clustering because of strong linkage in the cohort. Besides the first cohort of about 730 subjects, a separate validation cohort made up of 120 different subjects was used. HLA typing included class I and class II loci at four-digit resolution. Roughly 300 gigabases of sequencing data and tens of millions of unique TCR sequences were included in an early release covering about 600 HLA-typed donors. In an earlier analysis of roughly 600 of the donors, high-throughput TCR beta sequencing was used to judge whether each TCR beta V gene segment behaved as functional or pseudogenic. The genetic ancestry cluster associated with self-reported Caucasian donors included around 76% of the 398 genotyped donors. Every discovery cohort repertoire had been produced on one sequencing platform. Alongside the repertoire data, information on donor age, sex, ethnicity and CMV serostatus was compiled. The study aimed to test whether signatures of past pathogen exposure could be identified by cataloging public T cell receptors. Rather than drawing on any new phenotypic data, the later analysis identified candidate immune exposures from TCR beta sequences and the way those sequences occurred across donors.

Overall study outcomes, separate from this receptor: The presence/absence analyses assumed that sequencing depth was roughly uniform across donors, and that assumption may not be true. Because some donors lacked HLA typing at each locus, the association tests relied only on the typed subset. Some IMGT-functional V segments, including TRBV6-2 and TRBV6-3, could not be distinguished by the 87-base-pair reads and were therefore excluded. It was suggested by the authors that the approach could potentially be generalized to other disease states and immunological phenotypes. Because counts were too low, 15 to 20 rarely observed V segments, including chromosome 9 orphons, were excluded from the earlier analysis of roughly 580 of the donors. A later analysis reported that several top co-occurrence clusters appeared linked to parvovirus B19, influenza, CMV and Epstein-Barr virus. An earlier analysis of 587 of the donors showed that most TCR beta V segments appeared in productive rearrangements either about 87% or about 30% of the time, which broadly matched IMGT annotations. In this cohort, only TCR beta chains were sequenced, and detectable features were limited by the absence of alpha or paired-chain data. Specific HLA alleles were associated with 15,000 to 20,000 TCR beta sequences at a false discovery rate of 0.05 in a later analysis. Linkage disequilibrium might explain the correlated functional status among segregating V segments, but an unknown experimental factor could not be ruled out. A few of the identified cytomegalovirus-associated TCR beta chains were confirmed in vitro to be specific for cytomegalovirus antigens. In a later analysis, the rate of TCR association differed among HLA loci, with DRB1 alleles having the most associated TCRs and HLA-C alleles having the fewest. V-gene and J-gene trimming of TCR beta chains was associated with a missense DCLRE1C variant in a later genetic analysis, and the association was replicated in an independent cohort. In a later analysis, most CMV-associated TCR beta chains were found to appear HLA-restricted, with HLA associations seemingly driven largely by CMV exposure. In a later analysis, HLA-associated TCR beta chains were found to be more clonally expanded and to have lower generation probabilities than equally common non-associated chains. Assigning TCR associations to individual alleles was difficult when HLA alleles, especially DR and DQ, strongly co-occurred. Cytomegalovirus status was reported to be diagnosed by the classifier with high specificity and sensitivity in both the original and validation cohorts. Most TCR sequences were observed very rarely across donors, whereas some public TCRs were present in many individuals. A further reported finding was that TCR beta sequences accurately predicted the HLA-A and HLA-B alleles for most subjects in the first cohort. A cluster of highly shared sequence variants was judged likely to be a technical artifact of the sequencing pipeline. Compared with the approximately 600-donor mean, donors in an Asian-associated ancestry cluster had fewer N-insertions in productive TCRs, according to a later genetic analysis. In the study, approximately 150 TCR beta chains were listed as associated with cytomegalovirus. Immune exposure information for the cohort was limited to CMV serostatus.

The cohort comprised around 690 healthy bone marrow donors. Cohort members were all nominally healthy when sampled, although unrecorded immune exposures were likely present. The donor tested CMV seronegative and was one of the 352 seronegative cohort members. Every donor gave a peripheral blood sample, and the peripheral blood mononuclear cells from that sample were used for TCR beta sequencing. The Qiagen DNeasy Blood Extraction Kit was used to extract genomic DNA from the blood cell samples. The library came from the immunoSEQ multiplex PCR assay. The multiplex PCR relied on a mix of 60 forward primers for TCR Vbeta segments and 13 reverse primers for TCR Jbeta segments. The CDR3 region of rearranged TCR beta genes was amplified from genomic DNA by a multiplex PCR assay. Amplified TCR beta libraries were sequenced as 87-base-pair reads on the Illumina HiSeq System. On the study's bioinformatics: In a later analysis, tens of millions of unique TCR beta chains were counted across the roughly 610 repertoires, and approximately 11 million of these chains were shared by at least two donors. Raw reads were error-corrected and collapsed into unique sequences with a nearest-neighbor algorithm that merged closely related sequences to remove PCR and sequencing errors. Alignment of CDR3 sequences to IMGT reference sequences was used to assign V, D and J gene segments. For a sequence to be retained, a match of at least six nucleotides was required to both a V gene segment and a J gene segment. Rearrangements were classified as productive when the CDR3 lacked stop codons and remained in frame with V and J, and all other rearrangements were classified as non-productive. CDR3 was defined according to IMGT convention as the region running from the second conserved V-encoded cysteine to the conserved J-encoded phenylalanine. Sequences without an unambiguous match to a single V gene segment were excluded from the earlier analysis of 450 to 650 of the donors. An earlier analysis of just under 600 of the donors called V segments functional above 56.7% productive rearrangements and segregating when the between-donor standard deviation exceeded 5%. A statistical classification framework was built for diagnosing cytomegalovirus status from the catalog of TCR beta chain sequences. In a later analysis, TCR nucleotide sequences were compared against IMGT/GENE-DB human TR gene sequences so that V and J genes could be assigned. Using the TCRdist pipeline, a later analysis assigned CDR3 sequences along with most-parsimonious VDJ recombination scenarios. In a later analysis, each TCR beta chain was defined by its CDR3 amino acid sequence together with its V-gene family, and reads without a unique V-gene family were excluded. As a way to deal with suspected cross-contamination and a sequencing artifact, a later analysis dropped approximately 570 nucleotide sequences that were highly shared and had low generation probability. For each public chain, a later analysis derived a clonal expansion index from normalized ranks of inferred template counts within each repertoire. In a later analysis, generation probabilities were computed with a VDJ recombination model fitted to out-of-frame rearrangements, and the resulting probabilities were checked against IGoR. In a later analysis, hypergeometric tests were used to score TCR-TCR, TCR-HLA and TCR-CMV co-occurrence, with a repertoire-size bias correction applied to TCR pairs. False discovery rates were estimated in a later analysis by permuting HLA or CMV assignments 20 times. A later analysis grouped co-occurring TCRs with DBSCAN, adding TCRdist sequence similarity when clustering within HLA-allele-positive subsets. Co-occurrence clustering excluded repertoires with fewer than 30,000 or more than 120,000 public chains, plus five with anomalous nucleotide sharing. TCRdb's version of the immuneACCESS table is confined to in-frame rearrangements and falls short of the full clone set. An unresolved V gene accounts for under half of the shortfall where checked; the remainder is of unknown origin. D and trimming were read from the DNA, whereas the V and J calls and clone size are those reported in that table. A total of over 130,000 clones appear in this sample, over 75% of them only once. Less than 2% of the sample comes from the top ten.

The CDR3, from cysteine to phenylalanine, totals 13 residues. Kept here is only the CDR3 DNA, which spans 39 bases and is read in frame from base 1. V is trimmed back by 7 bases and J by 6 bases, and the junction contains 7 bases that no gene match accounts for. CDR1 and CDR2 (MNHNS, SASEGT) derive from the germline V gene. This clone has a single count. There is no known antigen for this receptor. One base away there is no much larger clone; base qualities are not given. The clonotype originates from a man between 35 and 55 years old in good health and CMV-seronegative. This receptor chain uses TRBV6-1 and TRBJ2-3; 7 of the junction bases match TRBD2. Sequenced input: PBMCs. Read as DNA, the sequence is TGTGCCAGCAAGCCGGGAGGTGTGGATACGCAGTATTTT. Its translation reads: CASKPGGVDTQYF.